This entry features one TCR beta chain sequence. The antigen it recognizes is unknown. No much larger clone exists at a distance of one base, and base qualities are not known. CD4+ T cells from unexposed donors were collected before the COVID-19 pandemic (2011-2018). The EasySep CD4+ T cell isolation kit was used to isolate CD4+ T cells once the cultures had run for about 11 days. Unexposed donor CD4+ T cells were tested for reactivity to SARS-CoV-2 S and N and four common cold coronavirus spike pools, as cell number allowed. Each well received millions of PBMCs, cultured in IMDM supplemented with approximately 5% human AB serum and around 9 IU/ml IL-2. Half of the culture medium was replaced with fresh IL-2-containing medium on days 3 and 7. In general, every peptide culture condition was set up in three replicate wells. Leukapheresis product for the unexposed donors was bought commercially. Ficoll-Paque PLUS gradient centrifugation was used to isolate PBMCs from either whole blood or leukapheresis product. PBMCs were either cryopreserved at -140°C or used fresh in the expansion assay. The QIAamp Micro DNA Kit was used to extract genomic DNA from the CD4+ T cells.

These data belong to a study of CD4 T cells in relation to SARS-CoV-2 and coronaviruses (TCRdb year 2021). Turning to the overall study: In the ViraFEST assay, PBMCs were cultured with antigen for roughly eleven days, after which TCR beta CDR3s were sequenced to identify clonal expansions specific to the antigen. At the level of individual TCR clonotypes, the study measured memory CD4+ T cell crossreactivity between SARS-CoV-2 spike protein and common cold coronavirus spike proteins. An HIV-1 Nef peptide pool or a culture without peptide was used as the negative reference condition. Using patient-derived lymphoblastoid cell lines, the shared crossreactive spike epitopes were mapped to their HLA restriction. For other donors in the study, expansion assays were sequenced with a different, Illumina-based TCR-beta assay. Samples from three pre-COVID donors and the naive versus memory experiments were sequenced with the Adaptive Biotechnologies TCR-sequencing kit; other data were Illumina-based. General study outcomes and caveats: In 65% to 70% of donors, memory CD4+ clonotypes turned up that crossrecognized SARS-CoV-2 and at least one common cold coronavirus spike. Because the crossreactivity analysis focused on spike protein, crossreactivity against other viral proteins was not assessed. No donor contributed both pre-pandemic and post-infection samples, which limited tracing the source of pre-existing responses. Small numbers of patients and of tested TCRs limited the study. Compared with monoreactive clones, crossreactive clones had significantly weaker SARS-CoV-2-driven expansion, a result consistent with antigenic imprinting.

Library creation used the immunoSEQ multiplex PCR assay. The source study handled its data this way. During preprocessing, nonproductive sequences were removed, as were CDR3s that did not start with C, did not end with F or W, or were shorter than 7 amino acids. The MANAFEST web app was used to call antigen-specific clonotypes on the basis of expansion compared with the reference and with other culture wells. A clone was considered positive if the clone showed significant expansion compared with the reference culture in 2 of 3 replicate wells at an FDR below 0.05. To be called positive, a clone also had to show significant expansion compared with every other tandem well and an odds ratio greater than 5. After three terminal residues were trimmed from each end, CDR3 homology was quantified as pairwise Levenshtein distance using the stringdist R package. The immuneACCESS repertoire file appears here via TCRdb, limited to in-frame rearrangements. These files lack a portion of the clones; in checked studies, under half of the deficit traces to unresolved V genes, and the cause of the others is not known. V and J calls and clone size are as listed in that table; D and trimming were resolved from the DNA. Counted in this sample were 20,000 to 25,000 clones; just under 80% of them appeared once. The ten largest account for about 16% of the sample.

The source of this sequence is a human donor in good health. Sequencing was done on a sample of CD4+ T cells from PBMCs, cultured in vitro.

The CDR3 region reads CASSTTGSHEQYF. Read as DNA, the sequence is TGTGCCAGCAGCACGACAGGTAGCCACGAGCAGTACTTC. The chain joins TRBV5-8 to TRBJ2-7; TRBD1 might be the D gene, on 6 matching bases. As encoded in the germline V gene, CDR1 is SGHTS while CDR2 is YDEGEE. V sheds 4 bases and J sheds 5 bases, leaving 13 bases between their ends. The CDR3, cysteine through phenylalanine, is 13 amino acids long. The sequence is cut down to CDR3 DNA, 39 bases in frame from base 1.